The sample holds one count of the clone carrying this TCR beta chain. What it binds is not known. The CDR3 spans 13 residues. Trimming removed 6 bases from V and 3 bases from J, with 11 bases in between. Germline V gene data show CDR1 as MNHEY and CDR2 as SVGAGI. Around 0.45 micrograms of biopsy DNA per sample underwent TCRB immunosequencing. Data came from immunoSEQ multiplex PCR; TCRdb stores just in-frame clones and leaves some out. The sample records fewer than 20,000 clones, 50% to 75% being singletons. The data were taken from a study of T cell repertoires in ileal Crohn's disease. Study-wide background: Every patient was operated on for stricturing (approximately 60%) or penetrating (39%) complications. Overall study results and limits: Compared with CD4 T cells, sorted CD8 cells carried more expanded clones.

The rearrangement joins TRBV6-5 to TRBJ1-1, with D possibly matching TRBD1 (5 bases). This clonotype was sampled from an adult with Crohn's disease. Material: ileal tissue. CDR3 protein: CASSREIDTEAFF. Here the CDR3 DNA reads TGTGCCAGCAGCAGGGAAATTGACACTGAAGCTTTCTTT.